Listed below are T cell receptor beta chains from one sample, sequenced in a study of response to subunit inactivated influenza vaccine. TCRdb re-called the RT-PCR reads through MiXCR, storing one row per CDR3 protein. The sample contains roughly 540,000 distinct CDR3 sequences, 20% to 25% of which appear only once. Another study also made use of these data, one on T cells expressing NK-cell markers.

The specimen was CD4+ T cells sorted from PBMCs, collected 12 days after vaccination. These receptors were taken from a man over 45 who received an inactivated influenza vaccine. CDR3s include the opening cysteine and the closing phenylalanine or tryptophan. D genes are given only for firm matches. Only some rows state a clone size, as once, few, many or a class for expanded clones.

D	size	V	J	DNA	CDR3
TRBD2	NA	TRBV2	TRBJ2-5	TGTGCCAGCAGGGGGACTAGCGATGCGCTGTCGACCCAGTACTTC	CASRGTSDALSTQYF
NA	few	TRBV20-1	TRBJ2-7	TGCAGTGCTAGTCGGGGATCCGAGCAGTACTTC	CSASRGSEQYF
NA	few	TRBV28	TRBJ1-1	TGTGCCTGCCTGGGGGTAATGAACACTGAAGCTTTCTTT	CACLGVMNTEAFF
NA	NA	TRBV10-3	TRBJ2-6	TGTGCCATCAGTGGGGATTGGTCTATTGGGGCCAACGTCCTGACTTTC	CAISGDWSIGANVLTF
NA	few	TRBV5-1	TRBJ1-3	TGCGCCAGCTCAGAGCCCCGGGGGTCAGGAAACACCATATATTTT	CASSEPRGSGNTIYF
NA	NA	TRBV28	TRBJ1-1	TGTGCCAGCAGTCCAAACAGTGGCGCTGGGACTGAAGCTTTCTTT	CASSPNSGAGTEAFF
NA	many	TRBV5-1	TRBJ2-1	TGCGCCAGCAGCGATTCGGGAGAACCGTACAATGAGCAGTTCTTC	CASSDSGEPYNEQFF
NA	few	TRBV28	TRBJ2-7	TGTGCCAGCAGTTTATTGACAATACGTCTAACCTACGAGCAGTACTTC	CASSLLTIRLTYEQYF
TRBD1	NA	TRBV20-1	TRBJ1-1	TGCAGTGCTAGGGACAGGGGAGTCCCTGAAGCTTTCTTT	CSARDRGVPEAFF
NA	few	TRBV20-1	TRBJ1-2	TGCAGTGTGCAGAGAGCTGACTATGGCTACACCTTC	CSVQRADYGYTF
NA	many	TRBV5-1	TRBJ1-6	TGCGCCAGCAGCTTAGGGGCCGGAAGTAGTTCACCCCTCCACTTT	CASSLGAGSSSPLHF
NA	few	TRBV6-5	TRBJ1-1	TGTGCCAGCAGTTACAGACAGGACACTGAAGCTTTCTTT	CASSYRQDTEAFF
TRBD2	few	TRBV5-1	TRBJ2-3	TGCGCCAGCAGCTCCACCGGGACTAGCGGGGGAGATACGCAGTATTTT	CASSSTGTSGGDTQYF
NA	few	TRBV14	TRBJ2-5	TGTGCCAGCAGCCAAGAAGACGGAATGGGCCGTCGGGAAGAGACCCAGTACTTC	CASSQEDGMGRREETQYF
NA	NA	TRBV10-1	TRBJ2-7	TGCGCCAGCAGTGAGTTGTCTGGGGGACCCTACGAGCAGTACTTC	CASSELSGGPYEQYF
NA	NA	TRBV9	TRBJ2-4	TGTGCCAGCAGCACCCCCCGGGGTAGCGGAAATATAGGGGACATTCAGTACTTC	CASSTPRGSGNIGDIQYF
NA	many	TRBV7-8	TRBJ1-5	TGTGCCAGCAGCTTAGCGGGGGGGCGAAATCAGCCCCAGCATTTT	CASSLAGGRNQPQHF
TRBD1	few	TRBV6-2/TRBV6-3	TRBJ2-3	TGTGCCAGCAGTTCAGCGGGACAGGGGCTCCCAGATACGCAGTATTTT	CASSSAGQGLPDTQYF
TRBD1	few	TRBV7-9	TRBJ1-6	TGTGCCAGCAGCTTACCGGGACAGGGAATTAATTCACCCCTCCACTTT	CASSLPGQGINSPLHF
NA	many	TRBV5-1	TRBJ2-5	TGTGCCAGCAGCTCCCGGGGTGGAGAGACCCAGTACTTC	CASSSRGGETQYF
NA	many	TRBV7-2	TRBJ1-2	TGTGCCAGCAGCTTAGACAAGGGCTACACCTTC	CASSLDKGYTF
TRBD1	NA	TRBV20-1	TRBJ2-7	TGCAGTGCCAGCGGCCGAGGGACAGGTATGCTCGAGCAGTACTTC	CSASGRGTGMLEQYF
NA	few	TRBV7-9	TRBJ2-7	TGTGCCAGCAGCTTAGCTACAAACTACGAGCAGTACTTC	CASSLATNYEQYF
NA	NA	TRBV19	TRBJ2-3	TGTGCCAGTAGTATAGGACAGCTTGGGAATACGCAGTATTTT	CASSIGQLGNTQYF
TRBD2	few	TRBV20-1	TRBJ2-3	TGCAGTGCCCAGCGGGAGGCAGTGGCAGATACGCAGTATTTT	CSAQREAVADTQYF
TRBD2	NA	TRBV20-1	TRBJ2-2	TGCAGTGCTACTCAAGGACTAGCGGGGTACACCGGGGAGCTGTTTTTT	CSATQGLAGYTGELFF
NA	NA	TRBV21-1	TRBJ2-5	TGTGCCAGCAGCAAAGCGCTTAAGCGGCAAGAGACCCAGTACTTC	CASSKALKRQETQYF
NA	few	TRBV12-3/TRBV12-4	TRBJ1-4	TGTGCCAGCAGTGTCCGAAGGGGGGGAACTAATGAAAAACTGTTTTTT	CASSVRRGGTNEKLFF